The 20 T cell receptor beta chains in this list originate from one sample, sequenced in a study of blood T cells in healthy people across ages. A second PCR of roughly 7 to 11 cycles used a sample-barcoded 5' primer and a J-beta primer mix. TCRdb used MiXCR to reprocess the 5' RACE reads, holding one entry per CDR3 protein. The sample holds 1.5 million to 2 million distinct CDR3 sequences, roughly 27% seen once. Sequencing was done on a sample of blood. All receptors derive from a woman aged 30 to 39 in good health.

The chain joins TRBV5-5 to TRBJ1-2, with D possibly being TRBD1 (6 bases). Germline loops: CDR1 SGHKS, CDR2 YYEKEE (reference sequence). The germline V and J ends were trimmed by 4 bases and 8 bases, with 15 bases remaining between them. This CDR3 is built from 13 residues. The DNA of the CDR3 is TGTGCCAGCAGCCTCAGGGGTGGAGAGGGCTACACCTTC. Protein product: CASSLRGGEGYTF.

The rearrangement uses TRBV7-2 and TRBJ2-6; TRBD2 is a possible D gene (5 bases). There are 18 residues in the CDR3. The V gene's germline CDR1 is SGHTA and CDR2 FQGNSA. Trimming pared 1 base from V and 0 bases from J, leaving 13 bases between. For the CDR3, the DNA is TGTGCCAGCAGCTTAGGTTCGGGAACGTCCTCTGGGGCCAACGTCCTGACTTTC. Residues: CASSLGSGTSSGANVLTF.

This clonotype was recorded many times. The CDR3 bases are TGTGCCAGCAGCCCCCGGACTAGCGAAACAGATACGCAGTATTTT. Protein sequence: CASSPRTSETDTQYF. This chain connects TRBV6-5 to TRBJ2-3; 9 bases map to TRBD2. From germline, CDR1 is MNHEY and CDR2 SVGAGI. The CDR3 runs to 15 residues. V gave up 6 bases and J gave up 3 bases; unmatched junction bases: 7.

V and J are TRBV7-2 and TRBJ2-1; tentatively, D is TRBD2 (6 bases). The CDR3 has 14 amino acids. Germline lookup yields CDR1 SGHTA and CDR2 FQGNSA. V dropped 3 bases and J dropped 9 bases, with 15 bases sitting between them. CDR3: CASSLTPGAFEQFF. The CDR3, as DNA: TGTGCCAGCAGCTTGACCCCGGGAGCCTTTGAGCAGTTCTTC.

The rearrangement joins TRBV2 to TRBJ1-4; no definite D call. Trimming cost V 4 bases and J 1 base, with 13 bases left between them. Germline CDR1 reads SNHLY; CDR2 reads FYNNEI. The CDR3 runs 16 residues. CDR3 region: CASSVLQSGTNEKLFF. DNA of the CDR3: TGTGCCAGCAGTGTCCTTCAGTCAGGAACTAATGAAAAACTGTTTTTT.

This clonotype was counted a few times. CDR3 coding DNA: TGCGCCAGCAGCTCCGGGACTAGCGGGGACGGCTCCTACAATGAGCAGTTCTTC. Translating it yields CASSSGTSGDGSYNEQFF. The chain joins TRBV5-1 to TRBJ2-1; TRBD2 aligns across 13 bases. CDR1 is SGHRS and CDR2 is YFSETQ in the germline V gene. Germline trimming cut 3 bases from V and 0 bases from J; bases unmatched to any gene: 6. The CDR3 covers 18 residues.

The chain joins TRBV28 to TRBJ2-5; 9 nucleotides agree with TRBD1. This CDR3 has 15 residues. Germline V gives CDR1 MDHEN, CDR2 SYDVKM. J gave up 2 bases and V 7 bases, and 8 bases lay outside the gene matches. The CDR3 DNA follows: TGTGCCAGCAAAGGGTCCGGGACAGGGCAAGAGACCCAGTACTTC. It is translated as CASKGSGTGQETQYF.

This clonotype has more than one count but fewer than ten. With a much larger clone just one base away, this may be a read error. This chain connects TRBV6-6 to TRBJ2-7; D perhaps matches TRBD2 (7 bases). CDR1 MNHNY and CDR2 SVGAGI come from the germline V gene (reference sequence). The CDR3 extends over 14 amino acids. CDR3 amino acids: CAGSYGGGTYEQYF. The CDR3 nucleotides read TGTGCCGGCAGTTACGGCGGGGGCACCTACGAGCAGTACTTC.

J is TRBJ2-7 and V is TRBV6-1; D unresolved. Looked up from germline, CDR1 is MNHNS and CDR2 is SASEGT. The CDR3 has 11 amino acids. V lost 4 bases and J lost 9, with 10 bases in between. CDR3 nucleotide sequence: TGTGCCAGCAGTGCTGGCCACGCGCAGTACTTC. Its translation: CASSAGHAQYF.

Turning to this clonotype: The junction differs from germline at one of its ends, possibly a read error. The gene calls are TRBV6-2 or TRBV6-3 and TRBJ2-3; D gene uncertain. This CDR3 has 14 amino acids. Germline CDR1 and CDR2: MNHEY and SVGEGT. CDR3 protein: CASSYFSNTDMQYF. CDR3 coding DNA: TGTGCCAGCAGTTACTTTTCCAACACAGATATGCAGTATTTT.

This clonotype was counted a few times. The chain uses TRBV28 and TRBJ2-1, with D perhaps matching TRBD2 (6 bases). The CDR3 totals 13 residues. Looked up from germline, CDR1 is MDHEN and CDR2 is SYDVKM. V lost 2 bases, J lost 8 bases, and 10 bases lay in between. The CDR3 is CASSLGRDYEQFF. The CDR3, as DNA: TGTGCCAGCAGTTTAGGCAGGGACTATGAGCAGTTCTTC.

The gene calls are TRBV9 and TRBJ2-3; TRBD2 agrees at 8 bases. Trimming removed 3 bases from V and 4 bases from J; junction bases left unmatched: 4. This CDR3 region has 14 residues. Germline V gives CDR1 SGDLS, CDR2 YYNGEE. This CDR3 reads CASSAGLAPDTQYF. Written as DNA, the CDR3 is TGTGCCAGCAGCGCTGGACTAGCTCCAGATACGCAGTATTTT. Looking up the rest from reference TRBV9 and TRBJ2-3 gives the full variable domain: DSGVTQTPKHLITATGQRVTLRCSPRSGDLSVYWYQQSLDQGLQFLIQYYNGEERAKGNILERFSAQQFPDLHSELNLSSLELGDSALYFCASSAGLAPDTQYFGPGTRLTVL.

This clonotype was seen a handful of times. The chain carries TRBV27 and TRBJ2-7; D is possibly TRBD1 or TRBD2 (6 bases each). Germline assignment: CDR1 MNHEY and CDR2 SMNVEV (reference sequence). The CDR3 sequence is 15 residues long. V gave up 5 bases and J gave up 4 bases, with 18 bases separating them. The DNA of the CDR3 is TGTGCCAGCAGTGCCCTTGCCAGGGGACTGTACGAGCAGTACTTC. It specifies CASSALARGLYEQYF.

This chain connects TRBV9 to TRBJ2-1; either TRBD1 or TRBD2 may supply D (5 bases each). Germline values: CDR1 SGDLS, CDR2 YYNGEE. The CDR3 has 16 residues. Trimming pared 2 bases from V and 6 bases from J, leaving 18 bases between. DNA for the CDR3: TGTGCCAGCAGCGTTCTCGGGGCAGGGAGTTTCAATGAGCAGTTCTTC. Translation gives CASSVLGAGSFNEQFF. Full variable domain (outside the CDR3, taken from reference TRBV9 and TRBJ2-1): DSGVTQTPKHLITATGQRVTLRCSPRSGDLSVYWYQQSLDQGLQFLIQYYNGEERAKGNILERFSAQQFPDLHSELNLSSLELGDSALYFCASSVLGAGSFNEQFFGPGTRLTVL.

This clonotype came up a few times. This chain joins TRBV3-1 and TRBJ1-2, with no clear D. Germline V gene lookup returns CDR1 LGHDT and CDR2 YNNKEL (reference sequence). Trimming shortened V by 0 bases and J by 10 bases, and 15 bases separated the two germline ends. The CDR3 spans 14 residues. The CDR3 here is CASSQDWDNGVYTF. The CDR3 DNA reads TGTGCCAGCAGCCAAGATTGGGATAATGGGGTCTACACCTTC. Variable domain in full (rest from reference TRBV3-1 and TRBJ1-2): DTAVSQTPKYLVTQMGNDKSIKCEQNLGHDTMYWYKQDSKKFLKIMFSYNNKELIINETVPNRFSPKSPDKAHLNLHINSLELGDSAVYFCASSQDWDNGVYTFGSGTRLTVV.

This chain links TRBV6-1 with TRBJ2-3; 8 nucleotides align to TRBD1. This CDR3 has 13 residues. Germline trimming cut 11 bases from V and 4 bases from J; bases unmatched to any gene: 8. Germline assignment: CDR1 MNHNS and CDR2 SASEGT. The CDR3, as DNA: TGTGCCGCGGGCAGGGGGCGCCCAGATACGCAGTATTTT. It yields the protein CAAGRGRPDTQYF.

In its sample, this clonotype was seen a few times. CDR3 bases: TGCGCCAGCAGCCCTTACTCGAGTAGGGATGGCTACACCTTC. Amino acids: CASSPYSSRDGYTF. The V gene is TRBV5-1, the J gene TRBJ1-2; D is ambiguous. Germline CDR1 SGHRS, CDR2 YFSETQ. Trimming pared 4 bases from V and 6 bases from J, leaving 16 bases between. The CDR3 consists of 14 residues.

As regards this clonotype: An end of the junction differs from the germline gene, which may be a read error. The rearrangement joins TRBV5-1 to TRBJ2-5; the match to TRBD1 covers 7 bases. Germline V lookup: CDR1 SGHRS, CDR2 YFSETQ. This CDR3 has 14 amino acids. CDR3 bases: TGCGCCAGCAGGATGGGGACAGCCCAAGAGACCCGGTACTTC. Translation gives CASRMGTAQETRYF.

This clonotype was detected only a few times. V is TRBV7-9 and J is TRBJ2-7; no clear D. The CDR3 contains 14 residues. The ends were cut back, 5 bases at V and 3 bases at J, with 14 bases in the middle. Germline values: CDR1 SEHNR, CDR2 FQNEAQ (reference sequence). The CDR3 sequence: CASSGPDLGYEQYF. The DNA of the CDR3 is TGTGCCAGCAGCGGACCGGACCTTGGCTACGAGCAGTACTTC.

The table lists this clonotype with a few counts. The J gene is TRBJ2-7, the V gene TRBV29-1, with 9 bases identical to TRBD1. Germline V gives CDR1 SQVTM, CDR2 ANQGSEA. The CDR3 length is 13 residues. V gave up 6 bases and J gave up 5 bases; unmatched junction bases: 8. The CDR3 loop reads CSVAPGQGHEQYF. CDR3 bases: TGCAGCGTCGCCCCGGGACAGGGCCACGAGCAGTACTTC.